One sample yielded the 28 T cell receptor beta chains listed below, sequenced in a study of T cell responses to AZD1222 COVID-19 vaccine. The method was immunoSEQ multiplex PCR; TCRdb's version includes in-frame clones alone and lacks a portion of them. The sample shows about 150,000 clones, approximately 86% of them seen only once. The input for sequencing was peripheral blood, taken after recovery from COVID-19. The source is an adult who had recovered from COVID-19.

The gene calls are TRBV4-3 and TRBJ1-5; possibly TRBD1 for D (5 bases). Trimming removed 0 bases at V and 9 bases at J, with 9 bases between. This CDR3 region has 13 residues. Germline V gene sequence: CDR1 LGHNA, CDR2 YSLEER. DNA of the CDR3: TGCGCCAGCAGCCAAGAAAGACAGTCGCCCCAGCATTTT. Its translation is CASSQERQSPQHF.

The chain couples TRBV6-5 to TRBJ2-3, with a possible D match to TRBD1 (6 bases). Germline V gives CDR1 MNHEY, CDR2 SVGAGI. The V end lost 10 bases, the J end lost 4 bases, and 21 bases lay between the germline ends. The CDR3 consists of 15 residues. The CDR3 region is CAIGGLGAGADTQYF. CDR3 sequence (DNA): TGTGCCATCGGCGGGTTGGGGGCCGGGGCAGATACGCAGTATTTT.

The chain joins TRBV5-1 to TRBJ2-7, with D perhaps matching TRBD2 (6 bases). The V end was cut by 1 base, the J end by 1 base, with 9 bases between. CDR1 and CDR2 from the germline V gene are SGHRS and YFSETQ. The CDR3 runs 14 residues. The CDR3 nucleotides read TGCGCCAGCAGCTTGTTGGCGGGATCCTACGAGCAGTACTTC. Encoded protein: CASSLLAGSYEQYF.

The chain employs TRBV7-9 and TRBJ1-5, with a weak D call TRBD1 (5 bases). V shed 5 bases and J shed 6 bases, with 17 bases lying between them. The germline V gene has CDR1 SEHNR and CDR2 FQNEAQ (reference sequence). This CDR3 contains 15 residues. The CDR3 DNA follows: TGTGCCAGCAGCCCCTCGACCACTGGGGCTCAGCCCCAGCATTTT. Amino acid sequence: CASSPSTTGAQPQHF.

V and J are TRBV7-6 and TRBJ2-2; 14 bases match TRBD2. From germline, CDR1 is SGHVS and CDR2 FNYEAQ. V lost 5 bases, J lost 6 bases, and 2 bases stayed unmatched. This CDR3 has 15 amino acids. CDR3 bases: TGTGCCAGCAGCCCGGGACTAGCGGGGGCCGGGGAGCTGTTTTTT. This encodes CASSPGLAGAGELFF.

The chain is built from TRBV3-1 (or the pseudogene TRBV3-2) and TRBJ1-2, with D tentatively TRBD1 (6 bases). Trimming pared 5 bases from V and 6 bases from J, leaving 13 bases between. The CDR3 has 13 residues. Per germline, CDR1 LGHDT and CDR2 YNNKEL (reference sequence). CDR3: CASSDNRVNGYTF. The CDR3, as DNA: TGTGCCAGCAGCGACAACAGGGTAAATGGCTACACCTTC.

CDR3: CASSQDWATDTQYF. The CDR3 DNA reads as TGTGCCAGCAGCCAAGATTGGGCGACAGATACGCAGTATTTT. The V gene is TRBV3-1 (or the pseudogene TRBV3-2), the J gene TRBJ2-3; D remains ambiguous. This CDR3 contains 14 residues. Trimming stripped 0 bases from V and 3 bases from J, with 7 bases between. Germline V gene sequence: CDR1 LGHDT, CDR2 YNNKEL (reference sequence).

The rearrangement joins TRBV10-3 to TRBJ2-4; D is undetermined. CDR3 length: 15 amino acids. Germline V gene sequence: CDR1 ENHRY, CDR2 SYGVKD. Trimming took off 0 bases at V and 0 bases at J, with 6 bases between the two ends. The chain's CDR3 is CAISESSLAKNIQYF. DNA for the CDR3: TGTGCCATCAGTGAGTCATCCCTAGCCAAAAACATTCAGTACTTC.

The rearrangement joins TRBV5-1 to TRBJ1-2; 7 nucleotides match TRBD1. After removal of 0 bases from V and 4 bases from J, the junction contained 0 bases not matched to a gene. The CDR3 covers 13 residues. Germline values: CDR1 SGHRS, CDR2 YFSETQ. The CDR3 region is CASSLGDSYGYTF. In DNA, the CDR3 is TGCGCCAGCAGCTTGGGGGACAGCTATGGCTACACCTTC.

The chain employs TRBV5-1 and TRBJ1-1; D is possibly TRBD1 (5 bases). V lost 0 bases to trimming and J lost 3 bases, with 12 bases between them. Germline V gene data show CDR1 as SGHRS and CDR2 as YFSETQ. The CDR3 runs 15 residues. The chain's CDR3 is CASSLAQTVHTEAFF. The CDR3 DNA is TGCGCCAGCAGCTTGGCCCAGACAGTGCACACTGAAGCTTTCTTT.

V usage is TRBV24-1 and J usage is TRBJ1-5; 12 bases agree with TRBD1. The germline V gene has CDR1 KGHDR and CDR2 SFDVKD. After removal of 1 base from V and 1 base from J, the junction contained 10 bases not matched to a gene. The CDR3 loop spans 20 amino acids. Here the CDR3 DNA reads TGTGCCACCAGTGATTTAAAAGGGACAGGGGGCGCGGGAAGCAATCAGCCCCAGCATTTT. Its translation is CATSDLKGTGGAGSNQPQHF.

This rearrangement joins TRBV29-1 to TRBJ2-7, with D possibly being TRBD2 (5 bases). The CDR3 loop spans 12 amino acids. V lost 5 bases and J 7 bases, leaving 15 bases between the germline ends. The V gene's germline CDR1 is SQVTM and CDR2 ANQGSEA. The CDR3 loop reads CSVLLPRREQYF. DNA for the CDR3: TGCAGCGTTCTCCTCCCTCGGAGGGAGCAGTACTTC.

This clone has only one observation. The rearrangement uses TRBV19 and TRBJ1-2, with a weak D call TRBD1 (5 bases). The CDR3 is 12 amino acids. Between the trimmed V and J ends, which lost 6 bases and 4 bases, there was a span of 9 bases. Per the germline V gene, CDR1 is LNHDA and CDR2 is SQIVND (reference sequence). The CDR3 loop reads CASRPGTYGYTF. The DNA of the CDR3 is TGTGCCAGTAGACCCGGGACCTATGGCTACACCTTC.

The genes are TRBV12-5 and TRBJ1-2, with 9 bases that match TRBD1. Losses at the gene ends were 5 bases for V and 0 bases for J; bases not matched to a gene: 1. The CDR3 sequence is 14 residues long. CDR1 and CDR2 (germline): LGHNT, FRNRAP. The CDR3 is CASGGDRANYGYTF. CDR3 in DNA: TGTGCTAGTGGTGGGGACAGGGCTAACTATGGCTACACCTTC.

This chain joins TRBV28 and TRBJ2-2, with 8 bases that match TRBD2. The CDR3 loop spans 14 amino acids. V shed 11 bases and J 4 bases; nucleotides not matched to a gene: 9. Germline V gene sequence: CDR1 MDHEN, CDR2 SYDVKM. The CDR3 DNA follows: TGTGCCCGCGTCGGGGGGGGCTTCACCGGGGAGCTGTTTTTT. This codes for CARVGGGFTGELFF.

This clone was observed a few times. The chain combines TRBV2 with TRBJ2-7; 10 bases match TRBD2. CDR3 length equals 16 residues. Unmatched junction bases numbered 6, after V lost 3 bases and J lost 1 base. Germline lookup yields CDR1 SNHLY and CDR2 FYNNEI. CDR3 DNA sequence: TGTGCCAGCAGTGAGACCTTAGCGGGGGGATCCTACGAGCAGTACTTC. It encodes CASSETLAGGSYEQYF.

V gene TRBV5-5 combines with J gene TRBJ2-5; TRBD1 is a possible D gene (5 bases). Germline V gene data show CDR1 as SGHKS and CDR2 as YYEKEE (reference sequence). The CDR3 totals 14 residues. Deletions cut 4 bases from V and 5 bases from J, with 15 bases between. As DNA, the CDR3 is TGTGCCAGCAGCCCCCTAAGGGGAAGGGAGACCCAGTACTTC. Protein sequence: CASSPLRGRETQYF.

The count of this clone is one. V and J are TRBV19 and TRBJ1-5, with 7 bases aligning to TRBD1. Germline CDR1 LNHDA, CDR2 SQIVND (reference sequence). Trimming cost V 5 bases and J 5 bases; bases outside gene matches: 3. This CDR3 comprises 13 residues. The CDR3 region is CASSFTGDQPQHF. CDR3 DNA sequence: TGTGCCAGTAGTTTCACAGGGGATCAGCCCCAGCATTTT.

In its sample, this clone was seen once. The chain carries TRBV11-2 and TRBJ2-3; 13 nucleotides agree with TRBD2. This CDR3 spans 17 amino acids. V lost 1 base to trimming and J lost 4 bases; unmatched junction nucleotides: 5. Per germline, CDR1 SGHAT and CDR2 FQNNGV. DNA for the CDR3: TGTGCCAGCAGCTTAGGGCTACTAGCGGGAGGGGCAGATACGCAGTATTTT. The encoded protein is CASSLGLLAGGADTQYF. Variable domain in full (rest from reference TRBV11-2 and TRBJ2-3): EAGVAQSPRYKIIEKRQSVAFWCNPISGHATLYWYQQILGQGPKLLIQFQNNGVVDDSQLPKDRFSAERLKGVDSTLKIQPAKLEDSAVYLCASSLGLLAGGADTQYFGPGTRLTVL.

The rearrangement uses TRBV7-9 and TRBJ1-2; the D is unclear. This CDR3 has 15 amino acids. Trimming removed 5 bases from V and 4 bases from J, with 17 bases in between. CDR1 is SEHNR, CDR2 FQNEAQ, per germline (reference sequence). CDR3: CASSREGSTGYGYTF. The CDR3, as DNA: TGTGCCAGCAGCAGAGAAGGAAGTACGGGCTATGGCTACACCTTC.

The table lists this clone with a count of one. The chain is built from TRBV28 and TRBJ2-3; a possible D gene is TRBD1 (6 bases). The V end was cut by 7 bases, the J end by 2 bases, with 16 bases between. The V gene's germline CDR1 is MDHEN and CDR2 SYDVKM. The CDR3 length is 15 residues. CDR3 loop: CASTSRGGYTDTQYF. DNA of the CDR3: TGTGCCAGCACCTCCCGAGGGGGATACACAGATACGCAGTATTTT.

The DNA of the CDR3 is TGTGCCAGCAGCTTAGACTACTCGGTCTATGGCTACACCTTC. This encodes CASSLDYSVYGYTF. The chain links TRBV7-9 to TRBJ1-2; D is unresolved. The V end lost 1 base, the J end lost 4 bases, and 10 bases lay between the germline ends. Germline CDR1 and CDR2: SEHNR and FQNEAQ (reference sequence). The CDR3 runs to 14 residues.

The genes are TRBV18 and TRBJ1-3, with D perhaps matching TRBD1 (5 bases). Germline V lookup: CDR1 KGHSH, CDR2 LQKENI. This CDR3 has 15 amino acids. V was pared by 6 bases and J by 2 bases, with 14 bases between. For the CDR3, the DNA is TGTGCCAGCTCGGTTAAGGGGACGGCTGGAAACACCATATATTTT. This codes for CASSVKGTAGNTIYF.

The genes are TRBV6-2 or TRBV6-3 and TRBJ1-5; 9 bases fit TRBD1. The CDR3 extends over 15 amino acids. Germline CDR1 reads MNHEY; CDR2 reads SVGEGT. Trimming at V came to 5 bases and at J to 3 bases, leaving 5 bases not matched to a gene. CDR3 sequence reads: CASSQQGAINQPQHF. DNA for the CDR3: TGTGCCAGCAGTCAACAGGGGGCGATCAATCAGCCCCAGCATTTT.

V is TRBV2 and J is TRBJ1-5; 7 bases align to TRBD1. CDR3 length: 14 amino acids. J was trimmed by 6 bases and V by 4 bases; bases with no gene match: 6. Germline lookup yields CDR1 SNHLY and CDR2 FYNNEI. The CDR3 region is CASSVDREGQPQHF. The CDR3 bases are TGTGCCAGCAGTGTCGACAGGGAAGGTCAGCCCCAGCATTTT.

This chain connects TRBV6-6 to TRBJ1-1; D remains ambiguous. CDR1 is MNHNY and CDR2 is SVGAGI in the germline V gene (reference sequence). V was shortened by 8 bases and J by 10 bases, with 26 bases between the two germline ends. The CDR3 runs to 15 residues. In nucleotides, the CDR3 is TGTGCCAGCTTCGCACCCACGGCCGGCAAAACCACAGCTTTCTTT. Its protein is CASFAPTAGKTTAFF.

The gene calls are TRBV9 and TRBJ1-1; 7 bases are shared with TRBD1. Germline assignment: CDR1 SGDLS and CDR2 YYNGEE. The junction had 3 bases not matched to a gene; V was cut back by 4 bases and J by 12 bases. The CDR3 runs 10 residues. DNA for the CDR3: TGTGCCAGCAGCCCGACAGGGCCTTTCTTT. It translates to CASSPTGPFF.

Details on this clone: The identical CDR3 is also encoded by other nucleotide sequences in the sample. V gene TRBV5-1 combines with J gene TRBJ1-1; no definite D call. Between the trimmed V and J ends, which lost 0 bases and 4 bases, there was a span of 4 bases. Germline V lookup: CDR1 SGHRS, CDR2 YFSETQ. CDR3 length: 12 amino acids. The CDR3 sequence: CASSLEGTEAFF. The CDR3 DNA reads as TGCGCCAGCAGCTTGGAGGGCACTGAAGCTTTCTTT.